The T cell receptor (beta chain) described here comes from a study of CD8 T cells in Susac syndrome. V lost 7 bases and J 12 bases, leaving 16 bases between the germline ends. The CDR3 runs 12 residues. Germline V CDR1 and CDR2: MNHEY, SVGEGT. Random hexamers served to reverse transcribe roughly 0.45 to 1 ug RNA. TCRdb fed the immunoSEQ multiplex PCR reads into MiXCR, producing one record per CDR3 protein. The data hold some 170,000 distinct CDR3 sequences, with over 85% observed a single time. Input material: CD4+ T cells from PBMCs. The chain couples TRBV6-2 or TRBV6-3 to TRBJ2-1; no reliable D call. The receptor was isolated from a human donor in good health. The CDR3 DNA reads TGTGCCAGCAAGGGTCCGACCCCAGGGCAGTTCTTC. It encodes CASKGPTPGQFF.